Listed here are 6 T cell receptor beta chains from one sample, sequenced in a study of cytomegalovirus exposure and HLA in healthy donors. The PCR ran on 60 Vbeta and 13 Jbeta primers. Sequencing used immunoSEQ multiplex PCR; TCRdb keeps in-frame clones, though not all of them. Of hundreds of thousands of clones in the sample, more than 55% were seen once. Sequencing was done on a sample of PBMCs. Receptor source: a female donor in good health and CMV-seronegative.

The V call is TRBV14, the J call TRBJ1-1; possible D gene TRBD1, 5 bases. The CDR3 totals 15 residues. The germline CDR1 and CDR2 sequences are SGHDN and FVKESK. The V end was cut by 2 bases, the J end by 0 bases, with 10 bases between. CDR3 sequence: CASSQHRQMNTEAFF. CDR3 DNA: TGTGCCAGCAGCCAACACAGACAGATGAACACTGAAGCTTTCTTT.

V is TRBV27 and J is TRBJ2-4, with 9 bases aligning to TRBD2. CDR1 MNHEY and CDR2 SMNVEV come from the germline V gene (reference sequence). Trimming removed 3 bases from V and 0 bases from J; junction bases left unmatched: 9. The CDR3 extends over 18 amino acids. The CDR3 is CASSFNSGGLLAKNIQYF. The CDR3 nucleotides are TGTGCCAGCAGTTTCAATAGCGGGGGTTTACTAGCCAAAAACATTCAGTACTTC.

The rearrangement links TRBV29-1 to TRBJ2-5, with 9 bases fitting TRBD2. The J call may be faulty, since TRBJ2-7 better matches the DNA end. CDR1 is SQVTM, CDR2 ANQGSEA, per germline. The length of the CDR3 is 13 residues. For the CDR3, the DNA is TGCAGCGTCAGCGGGGGGCGCAGGGACGAGCAGTACTTC. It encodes CSVSGGRRDEQYF.

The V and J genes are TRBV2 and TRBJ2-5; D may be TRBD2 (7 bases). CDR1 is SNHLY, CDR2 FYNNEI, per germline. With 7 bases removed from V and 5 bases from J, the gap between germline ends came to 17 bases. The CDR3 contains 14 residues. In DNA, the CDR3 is TGTGCCAGCAACGGAGGGGGGGGCGGGGAGACCCAGTACTTC. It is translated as CASNGGGGGETQYF.

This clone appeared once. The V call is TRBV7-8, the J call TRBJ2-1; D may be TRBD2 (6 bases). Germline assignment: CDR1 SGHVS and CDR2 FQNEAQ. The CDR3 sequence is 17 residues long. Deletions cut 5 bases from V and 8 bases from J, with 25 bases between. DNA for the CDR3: TGTGCCAGCAGCCCCCCATACGGGAGAGATCGCCTCGATGAGCAGTTCTTC. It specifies CASSPPYGRDRLDEQFF.

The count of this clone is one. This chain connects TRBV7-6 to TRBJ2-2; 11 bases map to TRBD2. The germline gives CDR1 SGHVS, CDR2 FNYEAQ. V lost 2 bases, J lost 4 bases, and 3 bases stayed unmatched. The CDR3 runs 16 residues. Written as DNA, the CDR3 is TGTGCCAGCAGCTTAAGTACTAGCGGGAGCACCGGGGAGCTGTTTTTT. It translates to CASSLSTSGSTGELFF.